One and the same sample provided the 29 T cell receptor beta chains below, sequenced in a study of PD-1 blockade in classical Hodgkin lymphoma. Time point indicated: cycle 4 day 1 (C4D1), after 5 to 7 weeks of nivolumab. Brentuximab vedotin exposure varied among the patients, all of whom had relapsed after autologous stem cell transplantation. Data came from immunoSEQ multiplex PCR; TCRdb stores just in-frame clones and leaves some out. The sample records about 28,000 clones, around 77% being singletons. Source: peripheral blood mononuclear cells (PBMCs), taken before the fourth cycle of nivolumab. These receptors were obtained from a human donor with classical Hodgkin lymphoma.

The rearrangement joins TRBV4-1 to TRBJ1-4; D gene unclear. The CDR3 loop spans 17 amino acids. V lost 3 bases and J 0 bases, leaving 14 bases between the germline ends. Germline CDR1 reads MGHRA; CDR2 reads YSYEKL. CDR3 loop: CASSQIGRFATNEKLFF. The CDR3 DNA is TGCGCCAGCAGCCAGATAGGCAGATTTGCAACTAATGAAAAACTGTTTTTT.

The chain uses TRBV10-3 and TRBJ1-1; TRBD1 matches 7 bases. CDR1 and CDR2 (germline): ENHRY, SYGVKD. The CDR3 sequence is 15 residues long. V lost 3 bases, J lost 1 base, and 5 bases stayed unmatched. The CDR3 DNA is TGTGCCATCAGTGACTCGAGACAGGGGAACACTGAAGCTTTCTTT. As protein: CAISDSRQGNTEAFF.

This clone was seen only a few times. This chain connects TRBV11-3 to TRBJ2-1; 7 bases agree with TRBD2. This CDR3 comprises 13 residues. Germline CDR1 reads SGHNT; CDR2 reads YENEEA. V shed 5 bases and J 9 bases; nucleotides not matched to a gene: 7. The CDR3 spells CASSPLAGGEQFF. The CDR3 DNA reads TGTGCCAGCAGCCCATTAGCGGGCGGTGAGCAGTTCTTC.

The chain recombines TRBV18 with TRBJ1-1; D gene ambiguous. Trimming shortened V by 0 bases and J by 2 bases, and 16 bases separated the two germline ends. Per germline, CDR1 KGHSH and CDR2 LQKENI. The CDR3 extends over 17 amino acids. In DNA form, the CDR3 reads TGTGCCAGCTCACCACCGGGGTTTTACCTCTCTAACACTGAAGCTTTCTTT. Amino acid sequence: CASSPPGFYLSNTEAFF.

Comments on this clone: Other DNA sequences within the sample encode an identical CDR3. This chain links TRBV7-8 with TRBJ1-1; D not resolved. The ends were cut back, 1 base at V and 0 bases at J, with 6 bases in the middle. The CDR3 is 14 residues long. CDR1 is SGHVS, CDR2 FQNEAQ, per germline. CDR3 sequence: CASSLDRVNTEAFF. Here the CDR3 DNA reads TGTGCCAGCAGCTTAGACAGAGTGAACACTGAAGCTTTCTTT.

CDR3 in amino acids: CASSVSGTYEQYF. The CDR3 DNA reads as TGTGCCAGCAGTGTTAGCGGGACGTACGAGCAGTACTTC. This sequence joins TRBV25-1 and TRBJ2-7; 8 positions match TRBD2. Germline CDR1 and CDR2: MGHDK and SYGVNS. The CDR3 is 13 residues long. V was clipped by 4 bases and J by 4 bases; unmatched bases: 3.

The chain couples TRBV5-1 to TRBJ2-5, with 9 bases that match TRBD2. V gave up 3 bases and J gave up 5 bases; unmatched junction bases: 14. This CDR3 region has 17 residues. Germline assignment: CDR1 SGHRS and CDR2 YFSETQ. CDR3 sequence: CASSYEPGLAGRETQYF. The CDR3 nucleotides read TGCGCCAGCAGCTACGAACCCGGGCTAGCGGGAAGGGAGACCCAGTACTTC. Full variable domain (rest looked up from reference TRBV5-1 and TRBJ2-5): KAGVTQTPRYLIKTRGQQVTLSCSPISGHRSVSWYQQTPGQGLQFLFEYFSETQRNKGNFPGRFSGRQFSNSRSEMNVSTLELGDSALYLCASSYEPGLAGRETQYFGPGTRLLVL.

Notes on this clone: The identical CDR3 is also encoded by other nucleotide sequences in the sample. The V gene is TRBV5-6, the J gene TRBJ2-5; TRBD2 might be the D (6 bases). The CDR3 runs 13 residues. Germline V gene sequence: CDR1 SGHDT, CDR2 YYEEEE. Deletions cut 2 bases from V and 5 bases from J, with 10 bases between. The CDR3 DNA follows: TGTGCCAGCAGCTTAGTGAGCGGGGAGACCCAGTACTTC. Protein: CASSLVSGETQYF.

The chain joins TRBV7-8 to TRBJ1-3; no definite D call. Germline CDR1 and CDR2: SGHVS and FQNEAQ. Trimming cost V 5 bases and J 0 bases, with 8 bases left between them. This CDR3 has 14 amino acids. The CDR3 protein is CASSNGVSGNTIYF. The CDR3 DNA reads TGTGCCAGCAGCAACGGAGTCTCTGGAAACACCATATATTTT. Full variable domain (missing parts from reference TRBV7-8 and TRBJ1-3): GAGVSQSPRYKVAKRGQDVALRCDPISGHVSLFWYQQALGQGPEFLTYFQNEAQLDKSGLPSDRFFAERPEGSVSTLKIQRTQQEDSAVYLCASSNGVSGNTIYFGEGSWLTVV.

The CDR3 region is CATGQGVNTEAFF. For the CDR3, the DNA is TGTGCCACCGGACAGGGAGTGAACACTGAAGCTTTCTTT. V usage is TRBV19 and J usage is TRBJ1-1, with TRBD1 matching 8 bases. With V trimmed by 10 bases and J by 0 bases, 4 bases remained unmatched. The CDR3 contains 13 residues. Germline lookup yields CDR1 LNHDA and CDR2 SQIVND (reference sequence).

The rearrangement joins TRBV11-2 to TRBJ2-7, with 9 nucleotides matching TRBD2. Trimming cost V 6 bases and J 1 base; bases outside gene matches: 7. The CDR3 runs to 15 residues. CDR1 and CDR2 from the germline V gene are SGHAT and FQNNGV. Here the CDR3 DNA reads TGTGCCAGCAGGGGGTGGACTAGCGTTTCCTACGAGCAGTACTTC. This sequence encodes CASRGWTSVSYEQYF.

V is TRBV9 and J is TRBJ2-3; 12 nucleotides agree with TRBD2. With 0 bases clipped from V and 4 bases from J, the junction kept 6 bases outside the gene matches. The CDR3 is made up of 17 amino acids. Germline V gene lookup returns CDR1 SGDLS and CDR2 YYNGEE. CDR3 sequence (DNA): TGTGCCAGCAGCGTAGGGCTAGCGGGAGGGCTGGCAGATACGCAGTATTTT. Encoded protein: CASSVGLAGGLADTQYF.

The CDR3 DNA reads TGCGCCAGCGGCAATAGCGGGAGCTCCTACGAGCAGTACTTC. Protein: CASGNSGSSYEQYF. The chain is built from TRBV10-1 and TRBJ2-7; 9 nucleotides agree with TRBD2. V lost 8 bases, J lost 0 bases, and 5 bases stayed unmatched. This CDR3 region has 14 residues. Germline assignment: CDR1 WNHNN and CDR2 SYGVQD (reference sequence).

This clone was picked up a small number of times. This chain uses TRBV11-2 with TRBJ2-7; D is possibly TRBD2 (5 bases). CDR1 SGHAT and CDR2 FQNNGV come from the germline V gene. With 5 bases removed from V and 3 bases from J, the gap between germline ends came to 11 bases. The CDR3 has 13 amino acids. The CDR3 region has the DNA TGTGCCAGCAGCAGAGGGAATGGCTACGAGCAGTACTTC. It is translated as CASSRGNGYEQYF.

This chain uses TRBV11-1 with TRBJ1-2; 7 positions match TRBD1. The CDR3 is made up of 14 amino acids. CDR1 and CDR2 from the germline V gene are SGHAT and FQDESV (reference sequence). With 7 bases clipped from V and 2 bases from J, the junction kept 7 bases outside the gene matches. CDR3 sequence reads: CASTRMTGNYGYTF. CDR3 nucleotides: TGTGCCAGCACCCGAATGACAGGGAACTATGGCTACACCTTC.

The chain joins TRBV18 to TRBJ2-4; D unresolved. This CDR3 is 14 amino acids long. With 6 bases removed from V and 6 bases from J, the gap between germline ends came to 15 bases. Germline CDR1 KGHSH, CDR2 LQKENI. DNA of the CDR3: TGTGCCAGCTCCCAACCGGGCCCTCCAAACATTCAGTACTTC. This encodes CASSQPGPPNIQYF. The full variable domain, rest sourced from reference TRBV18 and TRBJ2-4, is NAGVMQNPRHLVRRRGQEARLRCSPMKGHSHVYWYRQLPEEGLKFMVYLQKENIIDESGMPKERFSAEFPKEGPSILRIQQVVRGDSAAYFCASSQPGPPNIQYFGAGTRLSVL.

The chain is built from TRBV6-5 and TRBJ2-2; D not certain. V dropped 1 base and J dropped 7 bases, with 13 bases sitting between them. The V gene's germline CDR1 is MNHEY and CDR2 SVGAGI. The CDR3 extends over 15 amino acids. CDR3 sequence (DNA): TGTGCCAGCAGTTACTTCGATAACGTCGGCGGGGAGCTGTTTTTT. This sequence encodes CASSYFDNVGGELFF.

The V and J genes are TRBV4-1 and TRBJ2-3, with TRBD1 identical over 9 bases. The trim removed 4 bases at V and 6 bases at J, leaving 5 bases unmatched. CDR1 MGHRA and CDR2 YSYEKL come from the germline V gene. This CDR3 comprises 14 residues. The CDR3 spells CASSLDRGLDTQYF. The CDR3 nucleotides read TGCGCCAGCAGCCTCGACAGGGGGTTGGATACGCAGTATTTT.

The CDR3: CASSYRAEGGYTF. CDR3 coding DNA: TGTGCCAGCAGCTACAGGGCCGAGGGAGGCTACACCTTC. The rearrangement links TRBV9 to TRBJ1-2; weak D call: TRBD1 (6 bases). CDR1 is SGDLS and CDR2 is YYNGEE in the germline V gene. The CDR3 loop spans 13 amino acids. Between the trimmed V and J ends, which lost 4 bases and 8 bases, there was a span of 15 bases. Full variable domain (missing parts from reference TRBV9 and TRBJ1-2): DSGVTQTPKHLITATGQRVTLRCSPRSGDLSVYWYQQSLDQGLQFLIQYYNGEERAKGNILERFSAQQFPDLHSELNLSSLELGDSALYFCASSYRAEGGYTFGSGTRLTVV.

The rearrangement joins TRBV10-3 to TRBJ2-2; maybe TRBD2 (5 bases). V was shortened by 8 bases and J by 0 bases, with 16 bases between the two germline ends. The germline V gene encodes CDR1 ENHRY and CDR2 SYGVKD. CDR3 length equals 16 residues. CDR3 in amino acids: CAIGERKGSNTGELFF. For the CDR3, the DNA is TGTGCCATCGGGGAGAGGAAAGGTTCGAACACCGGGGAGCTGTTTTTT.

The CDR3 DNA is TGTGCGGTTGGGCAGGTACAGCCCCAGCATTTT. This translates into CAVGQVQPQHF. V and J are TRBV6-1 and TRBJ1-5, with D unresolved. Germline CDR1 reads MNHNS; CDR2 reads SASEGT. CDR3 size: 11 residues.

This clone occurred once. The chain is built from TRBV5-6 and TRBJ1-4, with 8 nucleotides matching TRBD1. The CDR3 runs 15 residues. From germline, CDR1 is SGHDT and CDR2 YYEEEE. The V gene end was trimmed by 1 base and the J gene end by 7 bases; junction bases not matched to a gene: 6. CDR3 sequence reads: CASSLYGRGPEKLFF. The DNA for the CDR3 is TGTGCCAGCAGCTTGTATGGCAGGGGGCCTGAAAAACTGTTTTTT.

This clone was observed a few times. CDR3 coding DNA: TGCAGCGTTGTACCAATCGGGACTAGCGGGAGAAATGAGCAGTTCTTC. This translates into CSVVPIGTSGRNEQFF. The rearrangement links TRBV29-1 to TRBJ2-1, with 14 bases that match TRBD2. The CDR3 has 16 amino acids. Germline-derived CDR1 and CDR2 are SQVTM and ANQGSEA. The trim removed 4 bases at V and 7 bases at J, leaving 9 bases unmatched.

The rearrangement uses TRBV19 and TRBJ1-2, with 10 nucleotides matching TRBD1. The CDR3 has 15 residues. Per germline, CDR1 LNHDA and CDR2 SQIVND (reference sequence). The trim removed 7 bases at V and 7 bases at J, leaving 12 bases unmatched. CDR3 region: CASTNAGTGVVGYTF. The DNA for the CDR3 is TGTGCCAGTACCAATGCCGGGACAGGGGTCGTTGGCTACACCTTC.

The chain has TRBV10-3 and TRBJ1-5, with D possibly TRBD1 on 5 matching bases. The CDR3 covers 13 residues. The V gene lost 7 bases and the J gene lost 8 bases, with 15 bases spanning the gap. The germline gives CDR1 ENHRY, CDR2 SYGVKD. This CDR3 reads CAIKGKVVEPQHF. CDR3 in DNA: TGTGCCATCAAGGGGAAGGTCGTTGAGCCCCAGCATTTT.

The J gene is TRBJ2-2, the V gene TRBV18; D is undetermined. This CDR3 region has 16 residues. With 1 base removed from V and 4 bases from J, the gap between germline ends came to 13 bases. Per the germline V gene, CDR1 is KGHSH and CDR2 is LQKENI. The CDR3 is CASSPLRVQGTGELFF. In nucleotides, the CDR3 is TGTGCCAGCTCACCACTTCGGGTACAAGGCACCGGGGAGCTGTTTTTT.

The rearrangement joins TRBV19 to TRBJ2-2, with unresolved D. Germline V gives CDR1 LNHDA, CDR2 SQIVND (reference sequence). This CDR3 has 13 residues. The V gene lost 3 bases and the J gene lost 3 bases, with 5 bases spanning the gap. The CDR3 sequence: CASSIGDTGELFF. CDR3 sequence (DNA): TGTGCCAGTAGTATTGGGGACACCGGGGAGCTGTTTTTT.

The DNA of the CDR3 is TGTGCCAGCAGCCACGGACAGGGGGACGAGCAGTACTTC. Protein product: CASSHGQGDEQYF. The rearrangement uses TRBV7-9 and TRBJ2-7; 10 bases agree with TRBD1. V was pared by 5 bases and J by 5 bases, with 3 bases of the junction left unmatched. Germline-derived CDR1 and CDR2 are SEHNR and FQNEAQ (reference sequence). The CDR3 is 13 residues long.

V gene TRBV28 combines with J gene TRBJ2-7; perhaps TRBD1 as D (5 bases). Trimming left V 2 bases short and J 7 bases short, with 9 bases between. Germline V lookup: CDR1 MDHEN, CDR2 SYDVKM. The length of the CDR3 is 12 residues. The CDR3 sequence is CASSLAGREQYF. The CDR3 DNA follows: TGTGCCAGCAGTTTAGCAGGGCGAGAGCAGTACTTC.